This T cell receptor beta chain is from a study of T cells in Graves' hyperthyroidism and ophthalmopathy (dated by TCRdb to about 2019). Describing the broader study: Peripheral blood samples were taken at initial diagnosis, before any treatment was given. An independent validation cohort of around 19 hyperthyroidism patients and about 15 patients who later progressed to ophthalmopathy tested prospective prediction of ophthalmopathy. The paper reports TCR Vbeta CDR3 sequencing of approximately 130 peripheral blood samples: under 45 ophthalmopathy, over 70 hyperthyroidism and around 17 progressor patients. Thyroid tissue and blood T-cell repertoires from several Graves' hyperthyroidism patients were also compared in the study. To identify TCR V-J signatures that set the groups apart, the researchers used a discovery cohort of about a hundred patients, made up of around 40 with Graves' ophthalmopathy and about 60 with stable Graves' hyperthyroidism. After sampling, hyperthyroidism patients received methimazole starting at 30 mg daily, and ophthalmopathy patients received high-dose intravenous methylprednisolone. For training and testing, the 100 or so patients in the discovery cohort were randomly divided in a 7:3 ratio. What the authors observed across the whole study: Sample size was not statistically predetermined, and blinding of investigators to group allocation was not performed. During validation, the model predicted progression to ophthalmopathy a median of about 5.9 months ahead of onset, with just under 71% sensitivity and 72.22% specificity. Ophthalmopathy was separated from stable hyperthyroidism by a 13 V-J signature model, with just over 85% sensitivity and about 84% specificity obtained in cross-validation and 80%/75% obtained in testing. Most expanded thyroid clonotypes (frequency above 0.001) were also found in blood, which suggests that blood repertoires may mirror thyroid immune responses.

TCR beta CDR3 regions were amplified from RNA transcripts. For the first round of RT-PCR on the TCR CDR3, the HTBI primer set was used together with the Qiagen OneStep RT-PCR kit. A second multiplex PCR round built the libraries, followed by size selection and purification. Libraries were sequenced paired-end with 100 bp reads on an Illumina HiSeq2000. The authors' analysis ran thus. SOAPnuke was used to process the raw data, throwing out any read that contained adapters or uncalled bases, had a mean Phred below 15, or lacked an exact constant-primer or identifier match. High-quality paired reads were merged using COPE v1.2.5, and each unique nucleotide sequence was defined as a clonotype. Clonotypes were aligned to IMGT TRBV, TRBD and TRBJ reference segments using MiTCR v1.1. The analysis included only V-J combinations with a frequency above 0.0001, which together covered roughly 99% of the repertoires. A TCS score was defined as the ratio of F50 (clonal expansion) to E x V (chaos), with BLOSUM62-based TCRdist applied between CDR3 peptides within each V-J. Welch's t-statistics and random forest reduced fewer than 600 V-J features to 13, which were used in a naive Bayes classifier (R e1071). TCRdb passed the public sequencing reads through fastp at Q25 and MiXCR, retaining productive beta sequences. Rows matching on CDR3 protein sequence are summarized as one entry with the most common DNA and genes. TCRdb's processing, not the authors' own work, is the source of the V and J calls. This sample has fewer than 900,000 distinct CDR3 sequences in its table, and around 15% of those were observed once. The ten biggest clones cover over 7.5% of the sample.

Stable Graves' hyperthyroidism was defined as no progression to ophthalmopathy during 18 months of follow-up. Hyperthyroidism patients were aged 18 to 65 years and newly diagnosed, with disease duration of less than 2 months. Any patient with an uncontrolled infection, another autoimmune disease, pregnancy or lactation was excluded. Diagnoses were based on clinical symptoms, serum thyroxine and TRAb, thyroid ultrasound and orbital computed tomography. PBMCs were isolated from about 9.2 ml of fresh peripheral blood by Ficoll-Paque density gradient centrifugation. Total RNA was extracted with Trizol reagent, and quality was checked on an Agilent 2100 Bioanalyzer. V sheds 5 bases and J sheds 2 bases, leaving 16 bases between their ends. The CDR3 covers 15 residues, taking in both the cysteine and the phenylalanine. Just the 45-base CDR3 DNA is kept, in frame starting at base 1. Via the germline V gene (reference sequence), CDR1 is SEHNR and CDR2 FQNEAQ.

In this sample, this clonotype turned up a few times. Its antigen remains undetermined. Qualities for individual bases were not recorded, and no much larger clone is one base off. This sequence originates from a man younger than 30 with Graves' hyperthyroidism. The V and J segments used are TRBV7-9 and TRBJ2-7; matching of 6 bases hints at TRBD1 as the D gene. What was sequenced was blood. The CDR3 amino acid sequence is: CASSARTVPTYEQYF. DNA sequence: TGTGCCAGCAGCGCCCGGACAGTTCCGACCTACGAGCAGTACTTC.